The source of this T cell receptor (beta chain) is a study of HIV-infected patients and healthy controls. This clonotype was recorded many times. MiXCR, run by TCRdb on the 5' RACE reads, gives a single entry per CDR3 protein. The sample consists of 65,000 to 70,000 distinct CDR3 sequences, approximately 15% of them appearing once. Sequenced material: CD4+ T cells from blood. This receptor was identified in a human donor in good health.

CDR3 sequence: CASSLELAGGPVREETQYF. The CDR3 DNA follows: TGTGCCAGCAGCTTGGAACTAGCGGGAGGGCCTGTCCGTGAAGAGACCCAGTACTTC. V usage is TRBV5-5 and J usage is TRBJ2-5; 13 bases agree with TRBD2. Trimming at V came to 0 bases and at J to 3 bases, leaving 11 bases not matched to a gene. The CDR3 contains 19 residues. Looked up from germline, CDR1 is SGHKS and CDR2 is YYEKEE (reference sequence).